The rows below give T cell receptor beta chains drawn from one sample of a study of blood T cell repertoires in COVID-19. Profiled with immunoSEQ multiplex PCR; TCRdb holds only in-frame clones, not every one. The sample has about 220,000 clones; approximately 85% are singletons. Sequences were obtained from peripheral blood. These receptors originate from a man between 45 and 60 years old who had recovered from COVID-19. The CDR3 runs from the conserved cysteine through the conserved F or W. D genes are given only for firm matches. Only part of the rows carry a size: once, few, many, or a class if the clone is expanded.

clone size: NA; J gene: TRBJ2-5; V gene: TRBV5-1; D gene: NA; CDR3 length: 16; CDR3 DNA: TGCGCCAGCAGCCCCTGGACCCAGGGAGGCACGGAGACCCAGTACTTC; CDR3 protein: CASSPWTQGGTETQYF
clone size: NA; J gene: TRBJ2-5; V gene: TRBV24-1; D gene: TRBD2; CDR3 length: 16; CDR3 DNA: TGTGCCACCAGTGATTTCGGGACTAGAGGAGAAGAGACCCAGTACTTC; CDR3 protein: CATSDFGTRGEETQYF
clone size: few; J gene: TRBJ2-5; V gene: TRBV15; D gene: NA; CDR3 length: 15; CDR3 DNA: TGTGCCACCAGCAGTATAGCGTGGTCGGGAGAGACCCAGTACTTC; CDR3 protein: CATSSIAWSGETQYF
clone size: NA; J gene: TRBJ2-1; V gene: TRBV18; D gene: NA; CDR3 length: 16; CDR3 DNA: TGTGCCAGCTCACTTTACGGGGTTCTCTCCTACAATGAGCAGTTCTTC; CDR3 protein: CASSLYGVLSYNEQFF
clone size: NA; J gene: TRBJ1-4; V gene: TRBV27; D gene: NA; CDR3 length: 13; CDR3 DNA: TGTGCCAGCAGTTTACAGGTCAATGAAAAACTGTTTTTT; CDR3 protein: CASSLQVNEKLFF
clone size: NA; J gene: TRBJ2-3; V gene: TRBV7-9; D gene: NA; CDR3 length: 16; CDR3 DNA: TGTGCCAGCAGCTTAGTTGGTAGCGGAAGCACAGATACGCAGTATTTT; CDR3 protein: CASSLVGSGSTDTQYF
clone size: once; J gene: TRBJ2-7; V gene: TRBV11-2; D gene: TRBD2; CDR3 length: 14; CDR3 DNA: TGTGCCAGCAGCCACCGAACTAGCGTCTACGAGCAGTACTTC; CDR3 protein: CASSHRTSVYEQYF
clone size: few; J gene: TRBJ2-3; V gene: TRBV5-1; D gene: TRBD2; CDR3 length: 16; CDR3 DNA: TGCGCCAGCAGCTTGGCCGGGACTAGCGTTTTAGATACGCAGTATTTT; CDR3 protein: CASSLAGTSVLDTQYF
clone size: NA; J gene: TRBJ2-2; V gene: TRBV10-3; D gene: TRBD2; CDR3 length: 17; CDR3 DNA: TGTGCCATCAGCGCTCAGCGGGAGGGCCCCCACACCGGGGAGCTGTTTTTT; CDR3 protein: CAISAQREGPHTGELFF
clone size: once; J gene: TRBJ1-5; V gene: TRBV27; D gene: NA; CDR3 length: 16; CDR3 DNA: TGTGCCAGCAGCTCAGACGGGTATGGCGGCAATCAGCCCCAGCATTTT; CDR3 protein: CASSSDGYGGNQPQHF
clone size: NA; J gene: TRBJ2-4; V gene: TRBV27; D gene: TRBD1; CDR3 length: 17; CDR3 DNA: TGTGCCAGCAGTTCCTTTGGGACAGGCTTAGCCAAAAACATTCAGTACTTC; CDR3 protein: CASSSFGTGLAKNIQYF
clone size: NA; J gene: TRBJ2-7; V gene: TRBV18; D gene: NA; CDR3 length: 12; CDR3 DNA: TGTGCCAGCTCACCTCTAGAAGCCGAGCAGTACTTC; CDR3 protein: CASSPLEAEQYF
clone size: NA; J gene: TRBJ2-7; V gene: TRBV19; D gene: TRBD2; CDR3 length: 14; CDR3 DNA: TGTGCCAGTACATTTAGCGGGAGCCCGGGCGAGCAGTACTTC; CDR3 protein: CASTFSGSPGEQYF
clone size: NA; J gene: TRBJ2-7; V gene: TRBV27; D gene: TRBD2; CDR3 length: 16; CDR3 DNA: TGTGCCAGCAGTTTTACGGGACTAGCGGGAAGACGGGAGCAGTACTTC; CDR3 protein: CASSFTGLAGRREQYF
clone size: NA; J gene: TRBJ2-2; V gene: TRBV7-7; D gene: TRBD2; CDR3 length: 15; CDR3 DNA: TGTGCCAGCAGCATTAGCGGGAGTGACACCGGGGAGCTGTTTTTT; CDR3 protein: CASSISGSDTGELFF
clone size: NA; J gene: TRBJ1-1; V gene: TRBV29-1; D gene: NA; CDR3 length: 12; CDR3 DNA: TGCAGCGTTGTAACAGGGAACACTGAAGCTTTCTTT; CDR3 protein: CSVVTGNTEAFF
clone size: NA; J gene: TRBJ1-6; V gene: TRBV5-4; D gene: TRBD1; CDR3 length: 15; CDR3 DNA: TGTGCCAGCAGCTTCCGGGACAGGGGTAATTCACCCCTCCACTTT; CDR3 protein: CASSFRDRGNSPLHF
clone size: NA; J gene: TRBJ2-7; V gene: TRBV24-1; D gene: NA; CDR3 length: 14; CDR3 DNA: TGTGCCACCAGCTGTCCAGGAGGGTTTGGTGAGCAGTACTTC; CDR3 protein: CATSCPGGFGEQYF
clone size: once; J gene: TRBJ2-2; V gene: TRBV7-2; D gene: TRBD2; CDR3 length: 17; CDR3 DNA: TGTGCCAGCAGACAAGGACTAGCGGGAGGTTCGGGCGGGGAGCTGTTTTTT; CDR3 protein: CASRQGLAGGSGGELFF
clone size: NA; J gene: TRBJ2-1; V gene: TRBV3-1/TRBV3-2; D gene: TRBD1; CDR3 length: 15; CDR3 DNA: TGTGCCAGCAGCCAGGGGGACAGGGGATTAAATGAGCAGTTCTTC; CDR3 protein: CASSQGDRGLNEQFF